A selection of T cell receptor beta chains follows, all from one sample in a study of CD8+ T cells in alopecia areata. This table comes from immunoSEQ multiplex PCR, and its TCRdb copy is limited to in-frame clones, with some not included. This sample has about 170,000 clones, with less than 75% found just once. The sample here was CD4+ T cells sorted from blood, taken at approximately week 60, from a patient treated with tofacitinib. The receptors shown here come from a human donor with alopecia areata. Both conserved end residues are part of each CDR3.

TRBV30 | CAWNRGLGNTIYF
TRBV10-3 | CAISESSGPRSSYNEQFF
TRBV10-3 | CAIMGAGELFF
TRBV9 | CASSVAPQVNTEAFF
TRBV6-5 | CASSRTGAGRAFF
TRBV19 | CASSSRQATVVGYTF
TRBV19 | CASNSFGEGTDTQYF
TRBV30 | CAWSEQNTEAFF
TRBV5-4 | CASSLKNQETQYF
TRBV15 | CATSRDSGPYEQFF
TRBV25-1 | CASSELMTSGTEAFF
TRBV27 | CASSLSWGRETQYF
TRBV7-2 | CASSNSRPEDEQFF
TRBV13 | CASSLEGRLAGATDTQYF
TRBV5-1 | CASSLTTTANYGYTF
TRBV23-1 | CASSQEGPAYYGYTF
TRBV29-1 | CSVRGIMNTEAFF
TRBV5-1 | CASSLADDRVRTQYF
TRBV5-1 | CASSLSETQYF
TRBV14 | CASSQFGTDTQYF
TRBV5-6 | CASSAGQGMKAFF
TRBV13 | CASRHTSETYNEQFF
TRBV6-5 | CASREQGPNTEAFF
TRBV27 | CASSPGRGNSPLHF
TRBV7-2 | CASSSVTDTQYF
TRBV10-3 | CAIRASGYEQYF
TRBV29-1 | CSVGPGGTEAFF
TRBV12-5 | CASGLQAGEQFF
TRBV29-1 | CSAKKGGRDTEAFF
TRBV29-1 | CSVVFENYGYTF
TRBV14 | CASSQSQALPQHF
TRBV29-1 | CSVGGPGEGRFQETQYF
TRBV7-2 | CASSSDSVFYGYTF
TRBV5-1 | CASSRTDRKNTEAFF
TRBV20-1 | CSAGRSGELFF
TRBV5-1 | CASSPGQPLETQYF
TRBV29-1 | CSVDLRADTQYF